The rows below give T cell receptor beta chains drawn from one sample of a study of T cell responses to AZD1222 COVID-19 vaccine. The protocol was immunoSEQ multiplex PCR, while the TCRdb copy is restricted to in-frame clones and leaves out a portion. The table has more than 95,000 clones, more than 70% seen once; the top ten hold around 10%. The sample consisted of peripheral blood, taken on day 0 of AZD1222 vaccination. The receptors were gathered from an adult in good health. The conserved cysteine and the conserved F or W are not part of the CDR3 here. Part of the rows lack a size; the others show once, few, many or a class for expanded clones.

CDR3 protein: STRQATGELF; V gene: TRBV29-1; clone size: -
CDR3 protein: ASSIDGRNTEAF; V gene: TRBV19; clone size: once
CDR3 protein: ASRGGPNTGELF; V gene: TRBV27; clone size: -
CDR3 protein: ASSLGGAPSYEQY; V gene: TRBV7-2; clone size: -
CDR3 protein: ASSVAAGGPGEQY; V gene: TRBV9; clone size: -
CDR3 protein: STTTRDRGAYGYT; V gene: TRBV29-1; clone size: -
CDR3 protein: ASSLRVPPGNTIY; V gene: TRBV7-6; clone size: -
CDR3 protein: ASRGENTGELF; V gene: TRBV2; clone size: -
CDR3 protein: ASSPWTENTGELF; V gene: TRBV19; clone size: -
CDR3 protein: ASSTRLAGVYEQY; V gene: TRBV28; clone size: -
CDR3 protein: ASFNYGYT; V gene: TRBV19; clone size: -
CDR3 protein: ASSLGPGGTEAF; V gene: TRBV11-1; clone size: -
CDR3 protein: ASSEVTGGSYNEQF; V gene: TRBV2; clone size: -
CDR3 protein: ASWLTPAANQPQH; V gene: TRBV6-5; clone size: -
CDR3 protein: ASRGLAGGLEQY; V gene: TRBV27; clone size: few
CDR3 protein: ASSSLGIAGKETQY; V gene: TRBV6-2/TRBV6-3; clone size: few